This T cell receptor beta chain emerged from a study of cytomegalovirus exposure and HLA in healthy donors. About the research overall: T cells numbering around 200 million yielded approximately 120 million unique TCR beta sequences in an earlier analysis.

A multiplex PCR was run with 60 Vbeta primers and 13 Jbeta primers. Clones were read by immunoSEQ multiplex PCR, and TCRdb kept only the in-frame ones, dropping some. The data contain 150,000 or so clones, just under 80% of them singletons. V shed 6 bases and J 0 bases; nucleotides not matched to a gene: 7. The CDR3 sequence is 15 residues long. Germline V gene sequence: CDR1 LNHDA, CDR2 SQIVND (reference sequence). The chain is built from TRBV19 and TRBJ1-2; 7 bases fit TRBD1. The sequencing input was PBMCs. The TCR sequence derives from a woman in her forties or fifties in good health and CMV-seropositive. The CDR3 region is CASRTTGQPNYGYTF. The DNA for the CDR3 is TGTGCCAGTAGGACAACGGGACAGCCTAACTATGGCTACACCTTC.